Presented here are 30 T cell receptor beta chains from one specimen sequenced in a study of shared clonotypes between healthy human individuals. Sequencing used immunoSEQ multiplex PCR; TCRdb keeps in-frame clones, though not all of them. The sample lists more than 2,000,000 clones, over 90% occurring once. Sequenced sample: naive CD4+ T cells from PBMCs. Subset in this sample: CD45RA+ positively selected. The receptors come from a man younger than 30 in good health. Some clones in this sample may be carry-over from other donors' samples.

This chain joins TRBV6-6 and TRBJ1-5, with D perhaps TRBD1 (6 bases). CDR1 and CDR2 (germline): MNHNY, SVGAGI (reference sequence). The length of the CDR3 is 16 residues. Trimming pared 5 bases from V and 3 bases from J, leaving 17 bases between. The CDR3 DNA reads TGTGCCAGCAGTCCAGGACAGAGGGGATACAATCAGCCCCAGCATTTT. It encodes CASSPGQRGYNQPQHF.

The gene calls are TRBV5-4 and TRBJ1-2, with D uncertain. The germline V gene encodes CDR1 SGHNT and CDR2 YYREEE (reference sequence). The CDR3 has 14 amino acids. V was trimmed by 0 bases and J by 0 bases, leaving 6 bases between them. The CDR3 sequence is CASSLGTPNYGYTF. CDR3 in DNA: TGTGCCAGCAGCTTGGGGACCCCTAACTATGGCTACACCTTC.

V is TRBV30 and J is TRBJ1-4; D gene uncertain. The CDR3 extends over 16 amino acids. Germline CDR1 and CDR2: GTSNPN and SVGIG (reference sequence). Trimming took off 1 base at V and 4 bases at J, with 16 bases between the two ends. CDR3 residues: CAWSGSLSPINEKLFF. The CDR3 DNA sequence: TGTGCCTGGAGTGGATCTTTGAGCCCTATTAATGAAAAACTGTTTTTT.

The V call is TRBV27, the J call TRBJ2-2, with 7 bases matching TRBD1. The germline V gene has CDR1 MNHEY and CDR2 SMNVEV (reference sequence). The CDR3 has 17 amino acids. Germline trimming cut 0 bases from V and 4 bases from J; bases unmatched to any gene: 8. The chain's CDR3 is CASSLSPGTAFTGELFF. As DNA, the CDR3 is TGTGCCAGCAGTTTATCTCCCGGGACAGCATTCACCGGGGAGCTGTTTTTT.

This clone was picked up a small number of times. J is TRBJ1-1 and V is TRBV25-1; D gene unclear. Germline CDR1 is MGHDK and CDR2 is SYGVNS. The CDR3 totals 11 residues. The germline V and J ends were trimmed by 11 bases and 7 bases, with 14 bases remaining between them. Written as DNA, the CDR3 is TGTGCCTCCCGCAGTTGGGGTGAAGCTTTCTTT. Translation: CASRSWGEAFF.

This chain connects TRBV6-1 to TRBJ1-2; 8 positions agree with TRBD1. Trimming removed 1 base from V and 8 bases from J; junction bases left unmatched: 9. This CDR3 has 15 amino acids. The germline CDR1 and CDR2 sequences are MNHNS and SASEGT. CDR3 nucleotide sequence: TGTGCCAGCAGTGAAGTGGGCAGGGGGCGAGGGGGCTACACCTTC. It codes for CASSEVGRGRGGYTF.

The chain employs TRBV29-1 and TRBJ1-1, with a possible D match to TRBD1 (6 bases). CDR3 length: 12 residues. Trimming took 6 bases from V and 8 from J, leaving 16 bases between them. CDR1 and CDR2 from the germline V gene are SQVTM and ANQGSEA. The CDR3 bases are TGCAGCGTCACAGGGTTGTACGCGGAAGCTTTCTTT. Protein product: CSVTGLYAEAFF.

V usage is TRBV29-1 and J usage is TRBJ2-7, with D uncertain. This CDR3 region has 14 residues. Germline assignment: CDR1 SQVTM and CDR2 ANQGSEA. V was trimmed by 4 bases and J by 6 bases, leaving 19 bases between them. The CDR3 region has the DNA TGCAGCGTTGTGAGAGACCAGATGGAAGGCGAGCAGTACTTC. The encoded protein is CSVVRDQMEGEQYF.

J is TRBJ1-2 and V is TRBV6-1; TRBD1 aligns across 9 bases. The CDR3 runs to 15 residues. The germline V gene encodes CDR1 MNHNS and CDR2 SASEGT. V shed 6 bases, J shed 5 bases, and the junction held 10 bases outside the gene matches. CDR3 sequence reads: CASSLTGGASYGYTF. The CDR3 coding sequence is TGTGCCAGCAGCTTGACAGGGGGGGCATCTTATGGCTACACCTTC.

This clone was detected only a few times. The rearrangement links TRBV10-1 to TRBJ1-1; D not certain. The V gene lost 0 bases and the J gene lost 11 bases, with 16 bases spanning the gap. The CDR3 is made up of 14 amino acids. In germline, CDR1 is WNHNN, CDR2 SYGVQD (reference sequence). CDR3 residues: CASSESVLNFNAFF. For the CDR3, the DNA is TGCGCCAGCAGTGAGTCGGTACTAAACTTTAATGCTTTCTTT.

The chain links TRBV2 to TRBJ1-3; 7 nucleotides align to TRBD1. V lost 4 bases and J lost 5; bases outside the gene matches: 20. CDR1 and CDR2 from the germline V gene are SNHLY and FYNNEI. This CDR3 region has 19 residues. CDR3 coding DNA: TGTGCCAGCAGTGGACCTGAGCTCGGGACAGCCCGTGTCCGAAACACCATATATTTT. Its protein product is CASSGPELGTARVRNTIYF. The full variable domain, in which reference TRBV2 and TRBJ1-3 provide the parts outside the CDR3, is EPEVTQTPSHQVTQMGQEVILRCVPISNHLYFYWYRQILGQKVEFLVSFYNNEISEKSEIFDDQFSVERPDGSNFTLKIRSTKLEDSAMYFCASSGPELGTARVRNTIYFGEGSWLTVV.

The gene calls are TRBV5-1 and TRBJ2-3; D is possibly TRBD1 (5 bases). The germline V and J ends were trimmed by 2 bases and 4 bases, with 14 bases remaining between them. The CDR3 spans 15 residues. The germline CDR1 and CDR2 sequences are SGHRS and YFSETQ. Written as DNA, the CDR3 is TGCGCCAGCAGCTTCCGCGGACAAGGGGCAGATACGCAGTATTTT. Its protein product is CASSFRGQGADTQYF.

CDR3 DNA: TGCAGTGCCCGAAACGAGGGGACCCAGTACTTC. This codes for CSARNEGTQYF. The V gene is TRBV20-1, the J gene TRBJ2-5, with a weak D call TRBD2 (5 bases). The V gene's germline CDR1 is DFQATT and CDR2 SNEGSKA (reference sequence). The CDR3 is made up of 11 amino acids. V lost 6 bases and J lost 7, with 12 bases in between.

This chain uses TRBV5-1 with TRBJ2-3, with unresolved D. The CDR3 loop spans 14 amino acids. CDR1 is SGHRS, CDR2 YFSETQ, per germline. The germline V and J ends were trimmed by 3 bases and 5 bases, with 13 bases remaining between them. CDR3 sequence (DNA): TGCGCCAGCAGCTGGCCTCGGTGGGGAGATACGCAGTATTTT. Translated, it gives CASSWPRWGDTQYF.

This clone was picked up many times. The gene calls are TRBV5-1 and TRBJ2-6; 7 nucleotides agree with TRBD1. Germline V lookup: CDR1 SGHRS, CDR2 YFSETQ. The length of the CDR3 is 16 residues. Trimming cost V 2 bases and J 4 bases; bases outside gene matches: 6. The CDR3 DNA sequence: TGCGCCAGCAGCTTATCCAGGGGGTCCGGGGCCAACGTCCTGACTTTC. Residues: CASSLSRGSGANVLTF.

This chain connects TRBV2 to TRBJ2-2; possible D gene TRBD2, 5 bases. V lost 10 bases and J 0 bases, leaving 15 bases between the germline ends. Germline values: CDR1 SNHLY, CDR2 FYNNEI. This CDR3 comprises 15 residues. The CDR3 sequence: CATSVEGTNTGELFF. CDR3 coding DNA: TGTGCCACCTCAGTAGAGGGAACGAACACCGGGGAGCTGTTTTTT.

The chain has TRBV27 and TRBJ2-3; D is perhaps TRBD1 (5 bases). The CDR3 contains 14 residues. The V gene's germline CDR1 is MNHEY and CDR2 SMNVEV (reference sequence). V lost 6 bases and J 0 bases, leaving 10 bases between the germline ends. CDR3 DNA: TGTGCCAGCAGGCAGGGTAGGAGCACAGATACGCAGTATTTT. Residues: CASRQGRSTDTQYF.

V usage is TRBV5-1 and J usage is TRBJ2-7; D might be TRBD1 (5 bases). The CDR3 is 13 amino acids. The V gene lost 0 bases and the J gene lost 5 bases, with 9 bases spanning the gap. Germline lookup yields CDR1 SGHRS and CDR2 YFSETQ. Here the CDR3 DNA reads TGCGCCAGCAGCTTGGGCCCGACAGACGAGCAGTACTTC. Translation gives CASSLGPTDEQYF.

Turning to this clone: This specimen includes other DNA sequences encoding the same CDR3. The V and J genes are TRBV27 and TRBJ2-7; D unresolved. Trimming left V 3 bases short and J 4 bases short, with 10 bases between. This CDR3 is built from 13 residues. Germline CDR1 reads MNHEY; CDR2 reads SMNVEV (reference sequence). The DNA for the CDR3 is TGTGCCAGCAGTTTGGGCGGCTCGTACGAGCAGTACTTC. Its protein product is CASSLGGSYEQYF.

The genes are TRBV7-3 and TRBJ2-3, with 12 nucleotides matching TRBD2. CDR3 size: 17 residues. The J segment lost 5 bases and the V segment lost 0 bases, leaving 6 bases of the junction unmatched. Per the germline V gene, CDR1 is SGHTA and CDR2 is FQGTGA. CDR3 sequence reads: CASSLTRLAGAGDTQYF. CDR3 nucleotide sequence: TGTGCCAGCAGCTTAACCCGACTAGCGGGAGCGGGAGATACGCAGTATTTT.

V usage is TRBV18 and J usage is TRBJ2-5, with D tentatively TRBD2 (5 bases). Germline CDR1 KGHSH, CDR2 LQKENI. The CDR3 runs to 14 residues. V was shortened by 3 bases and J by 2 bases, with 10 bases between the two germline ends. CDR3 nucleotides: TGTGCCAGCTCACCCGGACTGCTACAAGAGACCCAGTACTTC. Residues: CASSPGLLQETQYF.

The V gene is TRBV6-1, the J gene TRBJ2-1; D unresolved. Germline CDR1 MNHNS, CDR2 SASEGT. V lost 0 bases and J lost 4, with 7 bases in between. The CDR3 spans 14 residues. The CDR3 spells CASSEALGYNEQFF. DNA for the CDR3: TGTGCCAGCAGTGAAGCGCTGGGTTACAATGAGCAGTTCTTC.

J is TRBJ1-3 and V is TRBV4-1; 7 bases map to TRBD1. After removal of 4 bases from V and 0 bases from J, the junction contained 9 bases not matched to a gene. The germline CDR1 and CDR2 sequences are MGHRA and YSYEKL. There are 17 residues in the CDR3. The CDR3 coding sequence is TGCGCCAGCAGCCTCGTCGTAGGGGACAGCTCTGGAAACACCATATATTTT. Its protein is CASSLVVGDSSGNTIYF.

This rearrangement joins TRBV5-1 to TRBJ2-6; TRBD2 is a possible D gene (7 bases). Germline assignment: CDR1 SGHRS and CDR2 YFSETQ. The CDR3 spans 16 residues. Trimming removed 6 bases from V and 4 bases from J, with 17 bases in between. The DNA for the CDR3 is TGCGCCAGCACGGCACAGGGAGGGACCGGGGCCAACGTCCTGACTTTC. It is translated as CASTAQGGTGANVLTF.

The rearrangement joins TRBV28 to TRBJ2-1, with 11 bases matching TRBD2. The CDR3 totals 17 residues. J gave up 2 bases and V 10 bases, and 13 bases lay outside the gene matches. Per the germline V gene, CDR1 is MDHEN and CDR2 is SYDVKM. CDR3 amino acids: CATTLISGRAAYNEQFF. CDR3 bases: TGTGCCACAACGCTAATTAGCGGGAGGGCCGCCTACAATGAGCAGTTCTTC.

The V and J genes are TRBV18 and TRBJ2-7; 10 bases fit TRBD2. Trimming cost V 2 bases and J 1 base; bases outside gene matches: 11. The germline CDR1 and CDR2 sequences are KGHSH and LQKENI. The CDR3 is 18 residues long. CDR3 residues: CASSPSPISGRPSYEQYF. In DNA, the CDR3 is TGTGCCAGCTCACCATCTCCTATTAGCGGGAGGCCGTCCTACGAGCAGTACTTC.

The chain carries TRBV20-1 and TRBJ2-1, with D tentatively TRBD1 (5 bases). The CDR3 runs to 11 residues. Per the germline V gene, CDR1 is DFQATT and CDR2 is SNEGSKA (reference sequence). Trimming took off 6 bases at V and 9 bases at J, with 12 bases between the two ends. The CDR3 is CSAGQSGEQFF. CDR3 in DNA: TGCAGTGCCGGACAATCTGGTGAGCAGTTCTTC.

CDR3 sequence reads: CASSRFSGTGAQYGYTF. CDR3 bases: TGCGCCAGCAGCCGCTTTTCGGGGACAGGGGCACAGTATGGCTACACCTTC. V is TRBV4-1 and J is TRBJ1-2; 10 nucleotides line up with TRBD1. J gave up 5 bases and V 4 bases, and 13 bases lay outside the gene matches. The CDR3 consists of 17 residues. Germline loops: CDR1 MGHRA, CDR2 YSYEKL.

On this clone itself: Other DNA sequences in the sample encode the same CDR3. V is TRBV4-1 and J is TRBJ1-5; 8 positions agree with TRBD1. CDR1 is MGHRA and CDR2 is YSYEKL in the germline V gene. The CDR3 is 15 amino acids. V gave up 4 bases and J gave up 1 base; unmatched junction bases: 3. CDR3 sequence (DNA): TGCGCCAGCAGCCTTCGACAGGGGAGCAATCAGCCCCAGCATTTT. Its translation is CASSLRQGSNQPQHF.

CDR3 protein: CASSRSGSLNEQFF. The CDR3 DNA follows: TGTGCCAGCAGCCGGAGCGGGAGCCTCAATGAGCAGTTCTTC. J is TRBJ2-1 and V is TRBV7-7; 8 nucleotides align to TRBD2. The CDR3 covers 14 residues. The ends lost 5 bases at V and 6 bases at J; junction bases unmatched: 6. Germline V CDR1 and CDR2: SSHAT, FNYEAQ (reference sequence). The variable domain in full, completed from reference TRBV7-7 and TRBJ2-1, reads GAGVSQSPRYKVTKRGQDVTLRCDPISSHATLYWYQQALGQGPEFLTYFNYEAQPDKSGLPSDRFSAERPEGSISTLTIQRTEQRDSAMYRCASSRSGSLNEQFFGPGTRLTVL.